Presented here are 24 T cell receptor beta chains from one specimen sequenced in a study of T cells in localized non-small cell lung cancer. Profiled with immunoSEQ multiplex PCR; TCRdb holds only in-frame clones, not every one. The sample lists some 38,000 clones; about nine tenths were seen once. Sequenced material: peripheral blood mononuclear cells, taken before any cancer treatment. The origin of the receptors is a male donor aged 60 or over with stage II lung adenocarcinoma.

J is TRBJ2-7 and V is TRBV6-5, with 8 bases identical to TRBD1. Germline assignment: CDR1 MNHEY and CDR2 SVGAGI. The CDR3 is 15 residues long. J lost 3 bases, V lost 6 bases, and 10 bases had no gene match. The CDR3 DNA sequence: TGTGCCAGCAGCCTCCATCGGACAGGGATCTACGAGCAGTACTTC. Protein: CASSLHRTGIYEQYF.

The chain's CDR3 is CASSEARVSFRGSDTQYF. The CDR3 region has the DNA TGTGCCAGCAGTGAAGCGCGGGTTAGTTTCCGGGGGTCAGATACGCAGTATTTT. V gene TRBV6-1 combines with J gene TRBJ2-3; TRBD2 is a possible D gene (6 bases). The CDR3 is 18 residues long. CDR1 is MNHNS and CDR2 is SASEGT in the germline V gene. Trimming removed 0 bases from V and 4 bases from J, with 20 bases in between.

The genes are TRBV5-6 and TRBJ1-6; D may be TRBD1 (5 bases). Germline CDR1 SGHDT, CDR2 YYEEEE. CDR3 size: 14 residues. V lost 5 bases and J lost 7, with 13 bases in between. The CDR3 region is CASSTREGNSPLHF. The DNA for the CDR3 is TGTGCCAGCAGTACGAGAGAGGGGAATTCACCCCTCCACTTT.

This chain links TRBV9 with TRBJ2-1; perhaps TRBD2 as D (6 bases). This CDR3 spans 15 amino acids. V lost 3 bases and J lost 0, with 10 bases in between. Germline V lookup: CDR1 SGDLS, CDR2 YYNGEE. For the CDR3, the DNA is TGTGCCAGCAGCGCTAGCGAAAGCTCCTACAATGAGCAGTTCTTC. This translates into CASSASESSYNEQFF.

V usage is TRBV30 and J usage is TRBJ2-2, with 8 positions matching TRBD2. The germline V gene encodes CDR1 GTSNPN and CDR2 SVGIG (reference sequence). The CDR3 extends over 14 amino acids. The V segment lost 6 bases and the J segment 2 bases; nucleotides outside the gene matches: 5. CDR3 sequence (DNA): TGTGCCTGTGGCGGGGGGCCAAACACCGGGGAGCTGTTTTTT. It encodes CACGGGPNTGELFF.

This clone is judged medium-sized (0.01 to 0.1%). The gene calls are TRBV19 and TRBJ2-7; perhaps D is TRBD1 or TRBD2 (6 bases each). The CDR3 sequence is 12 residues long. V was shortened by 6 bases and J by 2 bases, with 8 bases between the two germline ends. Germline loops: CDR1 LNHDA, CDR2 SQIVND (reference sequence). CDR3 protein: CASRGGTYEQYF. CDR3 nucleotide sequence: TGTGCCAGTAGAGGGGGGACCTACGAGCAGTACTTC. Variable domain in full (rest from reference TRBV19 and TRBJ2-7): DGGITQSPKYLFRKEGQNVTLSCEQNLNHDAMYWYRQDPGQGLRLIYYSQIVNDFQKGDIAEGYSVSREKKESFPLTVTSAQKNPTAFYLCASRGGTYEQYFGPGTRLTVT.

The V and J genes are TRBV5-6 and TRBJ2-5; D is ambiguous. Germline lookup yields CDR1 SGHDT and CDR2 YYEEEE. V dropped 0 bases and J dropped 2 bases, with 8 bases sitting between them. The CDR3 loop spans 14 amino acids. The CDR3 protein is CASSLGGSQETQYF. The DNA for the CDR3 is TGTGCCAGCAGCTTGGGGGGTAGTCAAGAGACCCAGTACTTC.

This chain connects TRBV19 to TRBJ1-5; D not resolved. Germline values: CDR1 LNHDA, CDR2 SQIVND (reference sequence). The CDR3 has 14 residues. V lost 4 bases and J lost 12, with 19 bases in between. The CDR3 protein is CASSTPGSVLLQHF. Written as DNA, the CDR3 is TGTGCCAGTAGTACCCCCGGTTCCGTTTTACTCCAGCATTTT.

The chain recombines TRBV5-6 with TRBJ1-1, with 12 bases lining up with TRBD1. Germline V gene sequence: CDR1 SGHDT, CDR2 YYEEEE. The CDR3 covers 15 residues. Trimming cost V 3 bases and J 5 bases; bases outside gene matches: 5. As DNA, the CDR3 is TGTGCCAGCAGCTCCCGGGACAGGGGGCATACTGAAGCTTTCTTT. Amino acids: CASSSRDRGHTEAFF.

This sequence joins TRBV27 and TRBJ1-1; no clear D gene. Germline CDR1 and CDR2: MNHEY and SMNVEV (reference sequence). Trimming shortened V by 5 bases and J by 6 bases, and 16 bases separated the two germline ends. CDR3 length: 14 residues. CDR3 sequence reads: CASSMDRSRAEAFF. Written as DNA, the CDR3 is TGTGCCAGCAGTATGGACCGCTCTAGGGCTGAAGCTTTCTTT.

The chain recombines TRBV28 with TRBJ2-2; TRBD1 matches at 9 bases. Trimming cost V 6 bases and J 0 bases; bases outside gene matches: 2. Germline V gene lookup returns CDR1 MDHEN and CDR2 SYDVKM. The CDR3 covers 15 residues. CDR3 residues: CASRRQGANTGELFF. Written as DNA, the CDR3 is TGTGCCAGCAGAAGACAGGGGGCGAACACCGGGGAGCTGTTTTTT.

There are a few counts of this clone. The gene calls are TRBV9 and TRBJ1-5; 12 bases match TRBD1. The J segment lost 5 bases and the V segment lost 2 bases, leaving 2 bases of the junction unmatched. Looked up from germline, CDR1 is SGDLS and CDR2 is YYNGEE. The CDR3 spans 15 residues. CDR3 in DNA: TGTGCCAGCAGCGTTGGGACAGGGGGCGATCAGCCCCAGCATTTT. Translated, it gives CASSVGTGGDQPQHF. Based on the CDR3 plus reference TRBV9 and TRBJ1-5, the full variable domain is DSGVTQTPKHLITATGQRVTLRCSPRSGDLSVYWYQQSLDQGLQFLIQYYNGEERAKGNILERFSAQQFPDLHSELNLSSLELGDSALYFCASSVGTGGDQPQHFGDGTRLSIL.

CDR3 residues: CSSWDRDLSGYTF. The CDR3 DNA is TGCAGCTCCTGGGACAGGGACCTTAGTGGCTACACCTTC. The chain has TRBV29-1 and TRBJ1-2; 9 bases line up with TRBD1. Germline trimming cut 8 bases from V and 7 bases from J; bases unmatched to any gene: 11. The CDR3 covers 13 residues. CDR1 and CDR2 (germline): SQVTM, ANQGSEA.

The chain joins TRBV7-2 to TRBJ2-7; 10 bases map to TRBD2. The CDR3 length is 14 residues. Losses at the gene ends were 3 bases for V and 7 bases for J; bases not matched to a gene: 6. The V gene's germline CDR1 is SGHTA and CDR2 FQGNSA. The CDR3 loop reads CASSFKREGQEQYF. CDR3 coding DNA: TGTGCCAGCAGCTTTAAGCGGGAGGGCCAAGAGCAGTACTTC.

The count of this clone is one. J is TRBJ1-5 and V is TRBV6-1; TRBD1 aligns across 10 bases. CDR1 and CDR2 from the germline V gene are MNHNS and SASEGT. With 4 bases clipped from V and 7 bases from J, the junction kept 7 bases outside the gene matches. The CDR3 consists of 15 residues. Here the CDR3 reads CASSAQTGGRQPQHF. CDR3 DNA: TGTGCCAGCAGTGCCCAGACAGGGGGCAGACAGCCCCAGCATTTT.

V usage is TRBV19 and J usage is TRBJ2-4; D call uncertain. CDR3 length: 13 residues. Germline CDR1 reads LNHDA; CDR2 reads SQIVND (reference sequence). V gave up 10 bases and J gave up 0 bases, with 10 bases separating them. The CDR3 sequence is CATKEVAKNIQYF. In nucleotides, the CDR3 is TGTGCCACTAAAGAGGTAGCCAAAAACATTCAGTACTTC.

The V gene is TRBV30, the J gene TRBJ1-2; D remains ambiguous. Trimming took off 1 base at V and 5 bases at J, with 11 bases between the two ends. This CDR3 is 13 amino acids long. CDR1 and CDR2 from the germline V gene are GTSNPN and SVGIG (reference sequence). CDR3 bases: TGTGCCTGGAGTGCCGGCTCACTATATGGCTACACCTTC. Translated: CAWSAGSLYGYTF.

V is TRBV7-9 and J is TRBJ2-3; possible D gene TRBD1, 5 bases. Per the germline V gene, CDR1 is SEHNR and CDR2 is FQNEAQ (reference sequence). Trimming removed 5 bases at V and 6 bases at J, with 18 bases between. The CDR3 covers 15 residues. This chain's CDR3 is CASSGQGLARDTQYF. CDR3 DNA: TGTGCCAGCAGCGGTCAGGGCCTTGCTAGGGATACGCAGTATTTT.

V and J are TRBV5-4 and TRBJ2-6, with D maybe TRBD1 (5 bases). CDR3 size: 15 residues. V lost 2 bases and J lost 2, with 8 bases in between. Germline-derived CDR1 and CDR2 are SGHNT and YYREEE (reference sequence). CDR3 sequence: CASSFPGTGANVLTF. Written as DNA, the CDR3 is TGTGCCAGCAGCTTTCCAGGGACTGGGGCCAACGTCCTGACTTTC.

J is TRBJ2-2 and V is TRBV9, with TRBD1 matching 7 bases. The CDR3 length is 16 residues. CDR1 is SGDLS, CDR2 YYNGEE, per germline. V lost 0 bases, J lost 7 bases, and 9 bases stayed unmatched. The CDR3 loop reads CASSVASGQANGELFF. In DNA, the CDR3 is TGTGCCAGCAGCGTAGCATCCGGACAGGCCAACGGGGAGCTGTTTTTT.

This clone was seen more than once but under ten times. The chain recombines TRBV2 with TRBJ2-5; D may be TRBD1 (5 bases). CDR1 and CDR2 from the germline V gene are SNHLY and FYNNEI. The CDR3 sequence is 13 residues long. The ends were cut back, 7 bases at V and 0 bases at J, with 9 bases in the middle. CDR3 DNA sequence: TGTGCCAGCAAGGGGCAGTACCAAGAGACCCAGTACTTC. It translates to CASKGQYQETQYF.

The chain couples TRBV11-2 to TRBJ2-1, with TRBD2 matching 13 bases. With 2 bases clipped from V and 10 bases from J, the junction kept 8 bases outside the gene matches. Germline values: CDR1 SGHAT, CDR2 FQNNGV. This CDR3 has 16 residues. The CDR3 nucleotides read TGTGCCAGCAGCTTACTACTAGCGGGAGGGGGGCTCGAGCAGTTCTTC. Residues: CASSLLLAGGGLEQFF.

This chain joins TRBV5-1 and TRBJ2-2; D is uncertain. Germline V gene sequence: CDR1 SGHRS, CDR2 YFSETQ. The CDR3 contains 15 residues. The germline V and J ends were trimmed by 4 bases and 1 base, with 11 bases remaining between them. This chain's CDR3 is CASSVDSRNTGELFF. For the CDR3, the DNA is TGCGCCAGCAGCGTTGATTCCAGGAACACCGGGGAGCTGTTTTTT. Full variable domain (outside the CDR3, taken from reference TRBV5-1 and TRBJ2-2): KAGVTQTPRYLIKTRGQQVTLSCSPISGHRSVSWYQQTPGQGLQFLFEYFSETQRNKGNFPGRFSGRQFSNSRSEMNVSTLELGDSALYLCASSVDSRNTGELFFGEGSRLTVL.

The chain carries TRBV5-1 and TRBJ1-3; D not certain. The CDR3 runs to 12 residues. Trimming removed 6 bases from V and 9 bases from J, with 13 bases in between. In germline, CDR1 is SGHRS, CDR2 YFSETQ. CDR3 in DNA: TGCGCCAGCAAGCAGGAGTTGGGCACCATATATTTT. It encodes CASKQELGTIYF.